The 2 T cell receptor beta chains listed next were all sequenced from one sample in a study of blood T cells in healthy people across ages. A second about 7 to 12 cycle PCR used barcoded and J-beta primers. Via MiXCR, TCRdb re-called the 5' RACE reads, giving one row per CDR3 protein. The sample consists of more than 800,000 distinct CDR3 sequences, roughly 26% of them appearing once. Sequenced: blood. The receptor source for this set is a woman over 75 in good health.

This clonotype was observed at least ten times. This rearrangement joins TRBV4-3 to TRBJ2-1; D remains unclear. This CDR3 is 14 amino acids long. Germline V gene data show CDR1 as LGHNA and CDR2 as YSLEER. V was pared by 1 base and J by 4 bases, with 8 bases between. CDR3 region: CASSQGQPYNEQFF. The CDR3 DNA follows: TGCGCCAGCAGCCAAGGGCAACCATACAATGAGCAGTTCTTC.

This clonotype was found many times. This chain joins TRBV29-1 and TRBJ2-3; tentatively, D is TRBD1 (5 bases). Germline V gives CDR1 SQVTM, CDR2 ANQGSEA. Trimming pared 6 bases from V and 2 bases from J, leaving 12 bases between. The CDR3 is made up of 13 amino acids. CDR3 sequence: CSVLGATTDTQYF. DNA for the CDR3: TGCAGCGTCCTTGGGGCGACCACAGATACGCAGTATTTT.